A single sample is the source of the 6 T cell receptor beta chains below, sequenced in a study of OX40 agonist ivuxolimab in advanced cancers. Repertoires were generated with immunoSEQ multiplex PCR, while TCRdb's copy carries only in-frame clones and drops some. The table includes approximately 31,000 clones, 88% detected once. This specimen consisted of CD4+ or CD8+ T cells sorted from blood, obtained in a trial of the OX40 agonist ivuxolimab. The receptor source for this set is an adult with an advanced solid tumor such as melanoma, head and neck, liver or kidney cancer.

The chain is built from TRBV6-5 and TRBJ1-1; 7 positions agree with TRBD1. CDR1 and CDR2 from the germline V gene are MNHEY and SVGAGI. Trimming took 5 bases from V and 6 from J; bases not matched to a gene: 0. The CDR3 runs 11 residues. The CDR3 sequence is CASSTGAEAFF. The CDR3 DNA sequence: TGTGCCAGCAGTACAGGGGCTGAAGCTTTCTTT.

The chain links TRBV27 to TRBJ2-7, with D perhaps TRBD1 or TRBD2 (6 bases each). The CDR3 contains 14 residues. V was cut by 5 bases and J by 3 bases, with 14 bases left in between. Germline CDR1 reads MNHEY; CDR2 reads SMNVEV (reference sequence). The CDR3: CASSLRGVVYEQYF. CDR3 coding DNA: TGTGCCAGCAGTCTGAGGGGGGTGGTCTACGAGCAGTACTTC.

This clone has a single count. This rearrangement joins TRBV6-5 to TRBJ1-1; no firm D call. The V gene's germline CDR1 is MNHEY and CDR2 SVGAGI. The V and J ends lost 0 bases and 2 bases respectively, with 1 base between them. The CDR3 is 12 residues long. For the CDR3, the DNA is TGTGCCAGCAGTTACTCTAACACTGAAGCTTTCTTT. This gives the protein CASSYSNTEAFF.

Remarks on this clone: The germline gene is not matched at one end of the junction; a read error may be the cause. V and J are TRBV13 and TRBJ2-5; D may be TRBD1 (6 bases). The CDR3 is made up of 14 amino acids. Germline-derived CDR1 and CDR2 are PRHDT and FYEKMQ (reference sequence). Written as DNA, the CDR3 is TGTGCCAGCAGTTTAGCACAGGGACAAGAGACCCAGTACTTC. It codes for CASSLAQGQETQYF. Variable domain in full (rest from reference TRBV13 and TRBJ2-5): AAGVIQSPRHLIKEKRETATLKCYPIPRHDTVYWYQQGPGQDPQFLISFYEKMQSDKGSIPDRFSAQQFSDYHSELNMSSLELGDSALYFCASSLAQGQETQYFGPGTRLLVL.

The chain joins TRBV5-8 to TRBJ2-1; D perhaps matches TRBD1 (6 bases). Looked up from germline, CDR1 is SGHTS and CDR2 is YDEGEE. V gave up 0 bases and J gave up 3 bases, with 10 bases separating them. CDR3 size: 15 residues. The CDR3, as DNA: TGTGCCAGCAGCTTGGTGGCAGGGGTCTACAATGAGCAGTTCTTC. This gives the protein CASSLVAGVYNEQFF.

The gene calls are TRBV5-1 and TRBJ2-7, with a possible D match to TRBD2 (5 bases). The CDR3 has 14 residues. The V gene lost 0 bases and the J gene lost 5 bases, with 12 bases spanning the gap. The germline V gene has CDR1 SGHRS and CDR2 YFSETQ. This CDR3 is CASSLGEGRDEQYF. The CDR3 bases are TGCGCCAGCAGCTTGGGAGAGGGCCGGGACGAGCAGTACTTC. Full variable domain (missing parts from reference TRBV5-1 and TRBJ2-7): KAGVTQTPRYLIKTRGQQVTLSCSPISGHRSVSWYQQTPGQGLQFLFEYFSETQRNKGNFPGRFSGRQFSNSRSEMNVSTLELGDSALYLCASSLGEGRDEQYFGPGTRLTVT.